The 17 T cell receptor beta chains below come from one sample, sequenced in a study of response to subunit inactivated influenza vaccine. TCRdb processed the RT-PCR reads anew with MiXCR; each CDR3 protein has one entry. The table includes over 750,000 distinct CDR3 sequences, around 20% detected once. This sample comprised PBMCs from blood, obtained approximately 5 days after vaccination. The receptor set was obtained from a man between 50 and 59 years old who received an inactivated influenza vaccine.

V gene TRBV20-1 combines with J gene TRBJ2-7; D gene uncertain. CDR3 size: 12 residues. Germline V CDR1 and CDR2: DFQATT, SNEGSKA (reference sequence). With 3 bases removed from V and 1 base from J, the gap between germline ends came to 7 bases. CDR3 coding DNA: TGCAGTGCTAGCACGACTTCCTACGAGCAGTACTTC. Its translation: CSASTTSYEQYF.

V is TRBV7-9 and J is TRBJ2-1, with D possibly TRBD2 on 6 matching bases. The CDR3 extends over 15 amino acids. V lost 1 base and J lost 6, with 13 bases in between. Germline CDR1 reads SEHNR; CDR2 reads FQNEAQ (reference sequence). CDR3 loop: CASSLGGTVFNEQFF. CDR3 coding DNA: TGTGCCAGCAGCTTAGGGGGGACTGTTTTCAATGAGCAGTTCTTC.

This clonotype was seen only a few times. The chain recombines TRBV12-3 or TRBV12-4 with TRBJ1-5; D possibly corresponds to TRBD1 (5 bases). Trimming removed 5 bases at V and 7 bases at J, with 18 bases between. The CDR3 spans 15 residues. The CDR3: CASSPSTSGEQPQHF. Written as DNA, the CDR3 is TGTGCCAGCAGTCCCTCAACTTCGGGGGAGCAGCCCCAGCATTTT.

The table lists this clonotype with a few counts. The genes are TRBV28 and TRBJ2-7, with TRBD2 as a possible D gene (5 bases). There are 16 residues in the CDR3. Trimming took 3 bases from V and 0 from J, leaving 15 bases between them. Per the germline V gene, CDR1 is MDHEN and CDR2 is SYDVKM. The chain's CDR3 is CASSFPGGVTSYEQYF. Here the CDR3 DNA reads TGTGCCAGCAGTTTCCCCGGAGGAGTTACCTCCTACGAGCAGTACTTC.

Regarding this clonotype: Its ends do not fully match the called genes, so a read error is possible. The chain uses TRBV15 and TRBJ2-3; no reliable D call. Germline CDR1 reads LNHNV; CDR2 reads YYDKDF (reference sequence). This CDR3 is 13 amino acids long. The CDR3, as DNA: TGTGCCACCAGCACTTTGTCCCCGGATACGCTGTATTTT. Its translation: CATSTLSPDTLYF.

The rearrangement links TRBV3-1 to TRBJ2-1, with 7 bases aligning to TRBD2. Per germline, CDR1 LGHDT and CDR2 YNNKEL (reference sequence). The CDR3 contains 15 residues. The V segment lost 1 base and the J segment 9 bases; nucleotides outside the gene matches: 9. CDR3 protein: CASSQGGGRFGEQFF. CDR3 DNA: TGTGCCAGCAGCCAAGGGGGGGGGAGGTTCGGTGAGCAGTTCTTC.

The chain recombines TRBV20-1 with TRBJ2-5; 8 bases agree with TRBD1. V lost 6 bases and J lost 2; bases outside the gene matches: 11. The CDR3 sequence is 15 residues long. Germline V gene data show CDR1 as DFQATT and CDR2 as SNEGSKA (reference sequence). The CDR3 here is CSAQASDRVQETQYF. CDR3 nucleotide sequence: TGCAGTGCCCAAGCTTCGGACAGGGTACAAGAGACCCAGTACTTC.

The sample holds a few counts of this clonotype. The chain couples TRBV7-2 to TRBJ1-6; a weak D match, TRBD1 (6 bases). The CDR3 is made up of 13 amino acids. V shed 5 bases and J shed 14 bases, with 16 bases lying between them. CDR1 and CDR2 (germline): SGHTA, FQGNSA. The CDR3 DNA is TGTGCCAGCAGCATGGACAGACTAATATCCCTCCACTTT. Residues: CASSMDRLISLHF.

This clonotype was counted at least ten times. The rearrangement links TRBV7-9 to TRBJ1-2; 7 bases map to TRBD1. Germline V lookup: CDR1 SEHNR, CDR2 FQNEAQ (reference sequence). The CDR3 length is 14 residues. V lost 7 bases to trimming and J lost 10 bases; unmatched junction nucleotides: 15. CDR3 in DNA: TGTGCCAGCACCATAGGGGGCCTCTTAAAGGACTACACCTTC. Amino acid sequence: CASTIGGLLKDYTF. Full variable domain (outside the CDR3, taken from reference TRBV7-9 and TRBJ1-2): DTGVSQNPRHKITKRGQNVTFRCDPISEHNRLYWYRQTLGQGPEFLTYFQNEAQLEKSRLLSDRFSAERPKGSFSTLEIQRTEQGDSAMYLCASTIGGLLKDYTFGSGTRLTVV.

This clonotype showed up just a few times. V gene TRBV12-3 or TRBV12-4 combines with J gene TRBJ2-2; 11 nucleotides match TRBD2. The CDR3 has 16 amino acids. Unmatched junction bases numbered 6, after V lost 6 bases and J lost 3 bases. As DNA, the CDR3 is TGTGCCAGCAGCCTAGCGGGAGGTAGCGACACCGGGGAGCTGTTTTTT. As protein: CASSLAGGSDTGELFF.

The DNA of the CDR3 is TGTGCCAGCAGCCAAGTCGGACTAGCGGGAACCTACGAGCAGTACTTC. Its protein is CASSQVGLAGTYEQYF. This rearrangement joins TRBV14 to TRBJ2-7; 12 nucleotides agree with TRBD2. The junction had 3 bases not matched to a gene; V was cut back by 1 base and J by 2 bases. CDR3 length: 16 amino acids. Per the germline V gene, CDR1 is SGHDN and CDR2 is FVKESK.

This clonotype appeared a few times. The chain couples TRBV5-5 to TRBJ2-5; 10 positions match TRBD1. This CDR3 has 15 amino acids. The germline V gene encodes CDR1 SGHKS and CDR2 YYEKEE (reference sequence). The ends lost 4 bases at V and 5 bases at J; junction bases unmatched: 8. CDR3 in amino acids: CASSPLGQGLETQYF. For the CDR3, the DNA is TGTGCCAGCAGCCCGCTGGGACAGGGGCTCGAGACCCAGTACTTC.

The V and J genes are TRBV20-1 and TRBJ1-3, with D unresolved. From germline, CDR1 is DFQATT and CDR2 SNEGSKA (reference sequence). The CDR3 loop spans 15 amino acids. V lost 4 bases to trimming and J lost 1 base, with 14 bases between them. The CDR3 sequence: CSATHYPGSGNTIYF. In nucleotides, the CDR3 is TGCAGTGCTACCCACTACCCGGGATCTGGAAACACCATATATTTT.

This chain connects TRBV20-1 to TRBJ2-2; the D is unclear. Germline CDR1 is DFQATT and CDR2 is SNEGSKA (reference sequence). With 2 bases removed from V and 2 bases from J, the gap between germline ends came to 6 bases. The CDR3 runs 13 residues. This chain's CDR3 is CSARKDNTGELFF. As DNA, the CDR3 is TGCAGTGCTAGAAAGGATAACACCGGGGAGCTGTTTTTT.

This clonotype has a count of ten or more. The CDR3 DNA reads TGCAGTGCTCCCCCCGCAAGCCGGACAGATACGCAGTATTTT. Its translation is CSAPPASRTDTQYF. The rearrangement links TRBV20-1 to TRBJ2-3; no definite D call. From germline, CDR1 is DFQATT and CDR2 SNEGSKA (reference sequence). V dropped 5 bases and J dropped 3 bases, with 15 bases sitting between them. This CDR3 is 14 amino acids long.

This clonotype was detected a few times. V usage is TRBV19 and J usage is TRBJ1-2; perhaps TRBD1 as D (6 bases). Germline CDR1 reads LNHDA; CDR2 reads SQIVND (reference sequence). The CDR3 extends over 14 amino acids. Trimming cost V 1 base and J 8 bases, with 14 bases left between them. CDR3 in DNA: TGTGCCAGTAGTATAGTAGGCAGGGGCGCCGGCTACACCTTC. Translating gives CASSIVGRGAGYTF.

This clonotype was seen ten or more times. The chain employs TRBV28 and TRBJ2-7; TRBD2 agrees at 11 bases. V shed 8 bases and J 7 bases; nucleotides not matched to a gene: 25. This CDR3 comprises 19 residues. Germline CDR1 reads MDHEN; CDR2 reads SYDVKM. CDR3: CASLPGLADPSLRGGEQYF. CDR3 bases: TGTGCCAGCCTTCCGGGACTAGCGGATCCTTCTCTTAGGGGGGGGGAGCAGTACTTC.